This T cell receptor (beta chain) originates from a study of beta chain features in type 1 diabetes. For the study at large: Healthy donors and patients showed comparable age, gender and cell yields. Study-wide findings and caveats: Fewer insertions but more deletions were seen at VDJ junctions in type 1 diabetes patients.

About this clone itself: Its antigen remains unknown.

The CDR3 runs 15 residues. J gave up 5 bases and V 1 base, and 4 bases lay outside the gene matches. From germline, CDR1 is SEHNR and CDR2 FQNEAQ (reference sequence). The entirety of the isolated RNA underwent reverse transcription, so expressed TCRB transcripts were sequenced. Measured with immunoSEQ multiplex PCR; TCRdb has only the in-frame clones, and not every one. The sample records a few hundred thousand clones, approximately 15% being singletons. Sorted CD4+ subsets: naive, central memory, regulatory, stem cell-like memory (CD45RO/CCR7/CD25/CD127/CD95/CD27 panel). The gene calls are TRBV7-9 and TRBJ2-1; 8 bases map to TRBD1. This TCR was recovered from a woman aged 18-30 years in good health. Sample: naive CD4+ T cells from blood. The CDR3 DNA follows: TGTGCCAGCAGCTTAGGGGGCAGGGGGCACAATGAGCAGTTCTTC. Translation: CASSLGGRGHNEQFF.